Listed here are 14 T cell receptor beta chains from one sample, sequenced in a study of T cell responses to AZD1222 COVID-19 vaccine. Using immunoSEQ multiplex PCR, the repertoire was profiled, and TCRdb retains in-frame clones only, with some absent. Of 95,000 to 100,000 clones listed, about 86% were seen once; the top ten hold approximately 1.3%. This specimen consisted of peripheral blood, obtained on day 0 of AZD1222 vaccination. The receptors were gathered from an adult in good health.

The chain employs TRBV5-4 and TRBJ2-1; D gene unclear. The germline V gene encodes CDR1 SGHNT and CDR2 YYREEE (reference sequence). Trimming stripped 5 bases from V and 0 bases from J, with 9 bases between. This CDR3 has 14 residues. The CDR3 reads CASRVGSSYNEQFF. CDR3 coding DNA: TGTGCCAGCAGGGTGGGAAGCTCCTACAATGAGCAGTTCTTC.

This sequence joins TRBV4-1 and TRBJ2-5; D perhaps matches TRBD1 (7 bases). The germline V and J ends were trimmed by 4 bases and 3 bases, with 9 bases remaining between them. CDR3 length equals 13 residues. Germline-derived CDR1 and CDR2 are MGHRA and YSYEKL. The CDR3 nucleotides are TGCGCCAGCAGCCGCGGGACAGAAGAGACCCAGTACTTC. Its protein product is CASSRGTEETQYF.

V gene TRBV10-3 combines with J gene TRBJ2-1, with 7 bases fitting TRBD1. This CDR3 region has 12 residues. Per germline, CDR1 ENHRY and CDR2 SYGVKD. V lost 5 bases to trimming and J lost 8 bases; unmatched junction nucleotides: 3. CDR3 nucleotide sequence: TGTGCCATCAGTTCCGACAGGGATGAGCAGTTCTTC. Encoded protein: CAISSDRDEQFF.

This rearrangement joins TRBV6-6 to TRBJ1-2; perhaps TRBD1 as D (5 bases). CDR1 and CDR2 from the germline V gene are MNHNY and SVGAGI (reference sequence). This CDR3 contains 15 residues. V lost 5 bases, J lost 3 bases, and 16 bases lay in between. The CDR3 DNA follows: TGTGCCAGCAGTAAGACAGCCCCGGAGTACTATGGCTACACCTTC. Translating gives CASSKTAPEYYGYTF.

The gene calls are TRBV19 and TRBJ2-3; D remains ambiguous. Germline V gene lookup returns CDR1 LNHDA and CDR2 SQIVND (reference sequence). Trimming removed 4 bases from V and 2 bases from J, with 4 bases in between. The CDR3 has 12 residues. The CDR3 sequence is CASSKYTDTQYF. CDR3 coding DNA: TGTGCCAGTAGTAAGTACACAGATACGCAGTATTTT.

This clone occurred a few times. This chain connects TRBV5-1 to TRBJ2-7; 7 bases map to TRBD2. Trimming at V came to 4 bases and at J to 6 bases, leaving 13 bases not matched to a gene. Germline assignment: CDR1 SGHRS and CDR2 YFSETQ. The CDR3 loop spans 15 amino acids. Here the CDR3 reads CASSPAGGRFAEQYF. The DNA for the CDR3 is TGCGCCAGCAGCCCCGCGGGCGGGAGATTCGCCGAGCAGTACTTC.

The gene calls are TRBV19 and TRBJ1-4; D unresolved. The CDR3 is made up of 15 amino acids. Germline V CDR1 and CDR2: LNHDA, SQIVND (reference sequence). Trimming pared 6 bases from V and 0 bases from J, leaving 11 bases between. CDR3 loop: CASREAQATNEKLFF. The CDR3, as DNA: TGTGCCAGTAGAGAAGCCCAGGCAACTAATGAAAAACTGTTTTTT.

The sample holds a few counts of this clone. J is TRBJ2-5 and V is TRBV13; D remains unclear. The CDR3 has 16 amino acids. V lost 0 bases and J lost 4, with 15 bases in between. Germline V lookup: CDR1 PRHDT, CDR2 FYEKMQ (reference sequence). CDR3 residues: CASSLGSGGRGETQYF. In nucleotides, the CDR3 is TGTGCCAGCAGCTTAGGGAGTGGTGGCAGAGGAGAGACCCAGTACTTC. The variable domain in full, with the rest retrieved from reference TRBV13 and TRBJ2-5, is AAGVIQSPRHLIKEKRETATLKCYPIPRHDTVYWYQQGPGQDPQFLISFYEKMQSDKGSIPDRFSAQQFSDYHSELNMSSLELGDSALYFCASSLGSGGRGETQYFGPGTRLLVL.

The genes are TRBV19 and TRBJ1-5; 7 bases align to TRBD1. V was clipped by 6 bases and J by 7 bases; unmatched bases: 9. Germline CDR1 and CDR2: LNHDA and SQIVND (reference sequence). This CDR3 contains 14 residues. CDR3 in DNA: TGTGCCAGTAGCAACGACAGGGTAGTACAGCCCCAGCATTTT. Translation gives CASSNDRVVQPQHF.

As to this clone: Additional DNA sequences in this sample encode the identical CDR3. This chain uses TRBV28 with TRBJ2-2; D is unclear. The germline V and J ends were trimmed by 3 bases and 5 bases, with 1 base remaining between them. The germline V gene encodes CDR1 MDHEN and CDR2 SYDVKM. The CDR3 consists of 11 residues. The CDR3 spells CASSFTGELFF. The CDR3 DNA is TGTGCCAGCAGTTTTACCGGGGAGCTGTTTTTT.

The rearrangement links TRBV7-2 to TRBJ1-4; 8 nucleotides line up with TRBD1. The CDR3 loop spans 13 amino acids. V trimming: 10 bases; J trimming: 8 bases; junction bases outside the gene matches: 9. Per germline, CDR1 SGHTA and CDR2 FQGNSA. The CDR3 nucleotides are TGTGCCACCAACCCAGGGGGCAGCGAAAAACTGTTTTTT. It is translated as CATNPGGSEKLFF.

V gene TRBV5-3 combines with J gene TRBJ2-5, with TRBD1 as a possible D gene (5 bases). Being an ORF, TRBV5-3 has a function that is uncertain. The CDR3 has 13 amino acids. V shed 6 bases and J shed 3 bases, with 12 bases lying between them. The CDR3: CARKDKQEETQYF. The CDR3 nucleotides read TGTGCCAGAAAGGACAAGCAAGAAGAGACCCAGTACTTC.

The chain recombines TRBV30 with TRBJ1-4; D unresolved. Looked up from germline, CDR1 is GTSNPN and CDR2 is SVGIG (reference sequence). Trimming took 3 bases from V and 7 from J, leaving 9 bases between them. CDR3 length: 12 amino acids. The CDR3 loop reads CAWSGQVEKLFF. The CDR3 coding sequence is TGTGCCTGGAGCGGGCAGGTTGAAAAACTGTTTTTT. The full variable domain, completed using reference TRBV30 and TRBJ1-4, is SQTIHQWPATLVQPVGSPLSLECTVEGTSNPNLYWYRQAAGRGLQLLFYSVGIGQISSEVPQNLSASRPQDRQFILSSKKLLLSDSGFYLCAWSGQVEKLFFGSGTQLSVL.

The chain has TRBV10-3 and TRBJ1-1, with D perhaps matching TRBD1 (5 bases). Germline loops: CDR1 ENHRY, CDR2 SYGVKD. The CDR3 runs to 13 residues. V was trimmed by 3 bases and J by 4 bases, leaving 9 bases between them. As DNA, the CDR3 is TGTGCCATCAGTGACAGGGATGTCACTGAAGCTTTCTTT. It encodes CAISDRDVTEAFF.